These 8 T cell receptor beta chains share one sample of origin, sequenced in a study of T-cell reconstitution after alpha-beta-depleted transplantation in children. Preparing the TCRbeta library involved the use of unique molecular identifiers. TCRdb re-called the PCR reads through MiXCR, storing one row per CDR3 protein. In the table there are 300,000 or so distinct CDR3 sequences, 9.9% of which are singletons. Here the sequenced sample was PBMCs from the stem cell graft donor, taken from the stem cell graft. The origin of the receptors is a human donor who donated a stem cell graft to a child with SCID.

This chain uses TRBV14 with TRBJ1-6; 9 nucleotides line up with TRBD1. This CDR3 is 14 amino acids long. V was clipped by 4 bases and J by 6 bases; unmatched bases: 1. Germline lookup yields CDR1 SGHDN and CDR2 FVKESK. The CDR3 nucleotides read TGTGCCAGCAGCCGGACAGGGGTTAATTCACCCCTCCACTTT. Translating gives CASSRTGVNSPLHF.

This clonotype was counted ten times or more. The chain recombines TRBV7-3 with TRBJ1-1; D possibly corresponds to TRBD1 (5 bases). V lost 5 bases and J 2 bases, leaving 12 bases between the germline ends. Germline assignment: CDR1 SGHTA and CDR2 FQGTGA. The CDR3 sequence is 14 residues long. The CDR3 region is CASSLGTENTEAFF. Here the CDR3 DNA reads TGTGCCAGCAGCCTGGGGACGGAAAACACTGAAGCTTTCTTT.

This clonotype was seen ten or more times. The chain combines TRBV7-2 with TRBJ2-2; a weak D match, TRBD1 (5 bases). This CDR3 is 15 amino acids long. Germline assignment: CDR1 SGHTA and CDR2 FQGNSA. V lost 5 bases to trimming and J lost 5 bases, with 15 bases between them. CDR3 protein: CASSLIRAVTGELFF. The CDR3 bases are TGTGCCAGCAGCCTCATCAGGGCGGTTACCGGGGAGCTGTTTTTT.

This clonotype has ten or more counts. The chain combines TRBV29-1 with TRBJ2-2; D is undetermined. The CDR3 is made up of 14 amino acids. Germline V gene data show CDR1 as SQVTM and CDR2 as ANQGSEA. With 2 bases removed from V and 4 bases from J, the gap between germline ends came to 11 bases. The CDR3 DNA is TGCAGCGTTGAAAGTCAGAAATTCACCGGGGAGCTGTTTTTT. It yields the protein CSVESQKFTGELFF.

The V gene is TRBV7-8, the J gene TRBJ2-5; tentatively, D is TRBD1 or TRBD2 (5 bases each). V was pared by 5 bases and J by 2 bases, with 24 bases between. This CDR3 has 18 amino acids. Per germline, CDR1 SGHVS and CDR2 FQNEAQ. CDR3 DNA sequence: TGTGCCAGCAGCCACCGCCGGGGCAGGCGGACTCTTCAAGAGACCCAGTACTTC. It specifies CASSHRRGRRTLQETQYF.

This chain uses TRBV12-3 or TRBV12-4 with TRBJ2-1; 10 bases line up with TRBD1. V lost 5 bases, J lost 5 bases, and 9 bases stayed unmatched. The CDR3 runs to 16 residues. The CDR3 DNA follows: TGTGCCAGCAGTCCCGACAGGGGGCGGTTCGACAATGAGCAGTTCTTC. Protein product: CASSPDRGRFDNEQFF.

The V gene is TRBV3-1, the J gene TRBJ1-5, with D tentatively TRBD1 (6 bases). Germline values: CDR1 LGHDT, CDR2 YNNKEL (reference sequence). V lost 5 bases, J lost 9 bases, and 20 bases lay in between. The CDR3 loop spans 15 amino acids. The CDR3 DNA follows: TGTGCCAGCAGCAAAGGGGGATCGGGAGTTTGGCCCCAGCATTTT. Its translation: CASSKGGSGVWPQHF.

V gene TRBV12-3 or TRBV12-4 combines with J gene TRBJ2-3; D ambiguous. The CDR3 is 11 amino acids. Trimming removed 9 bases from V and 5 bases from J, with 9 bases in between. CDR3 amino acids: CASGVGDTQYF. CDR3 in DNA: TGTGCCAGTGGGGTGGGAGATACGCAGTATTTT.